This T cell receptor (beta chain) was retrieved from a study of blood T cell repertoires in COVID-19. Study overall: Researchers got acute and convalescent COVID-19 samples from the United States, Italy and Spain. PBMCs, B-cell-depleted T cells, or T cells were the source of the cDNA or gDNA that made up the material.

Trimming removed 1 base from V and 0 bases from J; junction bases left unmatched: 7. Germline loops: CDR1 MGHRA, CDR2 YSYEKL. CDR3 length: 18 residues. Per the original data handling: It was from reference gene primer amplification that nucleated cell counts were estimated. TCRdb keeps only in-frame clones here, not all; method: immunoSEQ multiplex PCR. That table is the source of V, J and clone size, and D and trimming were worked out from the DNA. The data hold roughly 200,000 clones, with approximately 94% observed a single time. This clone was observed once. This receptor was taken from a man aged 25-45 years with COVID-19, enrolled during active disease. The V and J genes are TRBV4-1 and TRBJ2-3, with TRBD2 matching over 10 bases. What was sequenced was peripheral blood. The CDR3 coding sequence is TGCGCCAGCAGCCAAGTGCCTAGCGGGGGCCTCAGCACAGATACGCAGTATTTT. Its protein product is CASSQVPSGGLSTDTQYF.